The 29 T cell receptor beta chains reported below all come from one sample, sequenced in a study of T cell responses to AZD1222 COVID-19 vaccine. Libraries were prepared by immunoSEQ multiplex PCR; TCRdb keeps only in-frame clonotypes and omits some of them. The sample has about 150,000 clones, more than 90% seen once. This material consisted of peripheral blood, taken 28 days after the second AZD1222 dose. These receptors were taken from an adult who received the AZD1222 COVID-19 vaccine.

This chain uses TRBV7-8 with TRBJ2-2, with TRBD2 as a possible D gene (5 bases). The V gene's germline CDR1 is SGHVS and CDR2 FQNEAQ. V was pared by 2 bases and J by 4 bases, with 14 bases between. The CDR3 contains 16 residues. The CDR3 sequence is CASSLPDLRGTGELFF. The CDR3 DNA reads TGTGCCAGCAGCTTACCGGACCTACGGGGCACCGGGGAGCTGTTTTTT.

This chain links TRBV7-8 with TRBJ2-1; 16 bases are a match to TRBD2. J gave up 10 bases and V 5 bases, and 8 bases lay outside the gene matches. Germline CDR1 and CDR2: SGHVS and FQNEAQ. The CDR3 spans 16 residues. In DNA form, the CDR3 reads TGTGCCAGCAGCACGCCCGGGACTAGCGGGAGGGGAGAGCAGTTCTTC. Protein sequence: CASSTPGTSGRGEQFF.

This chain uses TRBV5-6 with TRBJ2-7; 8 bases are a match to TRBD1. The V and J ends lost 2 bases and 0 bases, in that order; junction bases with no gene match: 10. The V gene's germline CDR1 is SGHDT and CDR2 YYEEEE. The CDR3 has 17 residues. The CDR3 spells CASSLISSGTGSYEQYF. DNA of the CDR3: TGTGCCAGCAGCTTAATATCTTCTGGGACAGGCTCCTACGAGCAGTACTTC.

The chain joins TRBV27 to TRBJ2-7; no clear D. From germline, CDR1 is MNHEY and CDR2 SMNVEV (reference sequence). The ends were cut back, 8 bases at V and 1 base at J, with 18 bases in the middle. This CDR3 contains 15 residues. The CDR3 nucleotides are TGTGCCAGCCCTACCCTTGGCGCGGCGTCCTACGAGCAGTACTTC. Amino acids: CASPTLGAASYEQYF.

This clone was seen a single time. CDR3 DNA sequence: TGTGCCAGCTCACCGGCAGATTCCTATGGCTACACCTTC. It specifies CASSPADSYGYTF. The V call is TRBV18, the J call TRBJ1-2; D is uncertain. The ends were cut back, 3 bases at V and 4 bases at J, with 9 bases in the middle. Per germline, CDR1 KGHSH and CDR2 LQKENI. The CDR3 covers 13 residues.

V is TRBV7-9 and J is TRBJ2-3; no clear D gene. Germline lookup yields CDR1 SEHNR and CDR2 FQNEAQ (reference sequence). V was pared by 4 bases and J by 0 bases, with 11 bases between. The CDR3 sequence is 15 residues long. The CDR3 DNA follows: TGTGCCAGCAGCTCGGACGGATCGAGCACAGATACGCAGTATTTT. It yields the protein CASSSDGSSTDTQYF.

This clone was counted between two and nine times. The chain is built from TRBV28 and TRBJ2-7, with 7 bases aligning to TRBD1. This CDR3 is built from 14 residues. Per germline, CDR1 MDHEN and CDR2 SYDVKM. Trimming at V came to 3 bases and at J to 2 bases, leaving 4 bases not matched to a gene. The CDR3 reads CASSLWGQTYEQYF. The CDR3 DNA reads TGTGCCAGCAGTTTGTGGGGACAGACCTACGAGCAGTACTTC.

The chain combines TRBV7-9 with TRBJ2-7; no firm D call. The CDR3 extends over 11 amino acids. Germline V gene sequence: CDR1 SEHNR, CDR2 FQNEAQ (reference sequence). V shed 2 bases and J shed 3 bases, with 2 bases lying between them. Here the CDR3 reads CASSLHYEQYF. The CDR3, as DNA: TGTGCCAGCAGCTTACACTACGAGCAGTACTTC.

This clone was seen a few times. The J gene is TRBJ1-2, the V gene TRBV10-2; D might be TRBD1 (6 bases). Deletions cut 3 bases from V and 1 base from J, with 9 bases between. The CDR3 has 14 residues. Germline lookup yields CDR1 WSHSY and CDR2 SAAADI. In nucleotides, the CDR3 is TGCGCCAGCAGTGACCGACAGGATAACTATGGCTACACCTTC. Its protein is CASSDRQDNYGYTF.

The rearrangement uses TRBV14 and TRBJ1-2, with D unresolved. Trimming took off 3 bases at V and 2 bases at J, with 10 bases between the two ends. This CDR3 spans 14 amino acids. The germline V gene encodes CDR1 SGHDN and CDR2 FVKESK. The CDR3 protein is CASSQTLGNYGYTF. DNA of the CDR3: TGTGCCAGCAGCCAGACCTTAGGGAACTATGGCTACACCTTC.

V gene TRBV6-5 combines with J gene TRBJ1-2, with D uncertain. Per germline, CDR1 MNHEY and CDR2 SVGAGI. Deletions cut 0 bases from V and 8 bases from J, with 13 bases between. The CDR3 length is 14 residues. The CDR3 spells CASSYSRQTPGYTF. DNA for the CDR3: TGTGCCAGCAGTTACTCGAGGCAAACACCCGGCTACACCTTC.

The gene calls are TRBV11-3 and TRBJ2-2, with D unresolved. CDR1 SGHNT and CDR2 YENEEA come from the germline V gene. The CDR3 is 15 amino acids. Trimming shortened V by 1 base and J by 4 bases, and 10 bases separated the two germline ends. For the CDR3, the DNA is TGTGCCAGCAGCTTAGGAACCCAGCCCACCGGGGAGCTGTTTTTT. The encoded protein is CASSLGTQPTGELFF.

The gene calls are TRBV28 and TRBJ1-5; 9 nucleotides agree with TRBD1. CDR1 and CDR2 (germline): MDHEN, SYDVKM. J gave up 6 bases and V 6 bases, and 6 bases lay outside the gene matches. The length of the CDR3 is 14 residues. CDR3 nucleotide sequence: TGTGCCAGCAGAGGACAGGGGAGTAGTCAGCCCCAGCATTTT. It translates to CASRGQGSSQPQHF.

The gene calls are TRBV2 and TRBJ1-3; perhaps TRBD1 as D (6 bases). Germline assignment: CDR1 SNHLY and CDR2 FYNNEI. Trimming took off 2 bases at V and 0 bases at J, with 17 bases between the two ends. CDR3 size: 18 residues. CDR3 in amino acids: CASSESGTPILSGNTIYF. In DNA, the CDR3 is TGTGCCAGCAGTGAATCCGGGACACCAATCCTCTCTGGAAACACCATATATTTT. Full variable domain (rest looked up from reference TRBV2 and TRBJ1-3): EPEVTQTPSHQVTQMGQEVILRCVPISNHLYFYWYRQILGQKVEFLVSFYNNEISEKSEIFDDQFSVERPDGSNFTLKIRSTKLEDSAMYFCASSESGTPILSGNTIYFGEGSWLTVV.

In this sample, this clone turned up once. The chain combines TRBV4-2 with TRBJ2-5, with 9 bases matching TRBD1. CDR3 length: 15 amino acids. The junction had 4 bases not matched to a gene; V was cut back by 3 bases and J by 2 bases. The germline V gene has CDR1 LGHNA and CDR2 YNFKEQ. The CDR3 region is CASSHGDRAQETQYF. The CDR3 region has the DNA TGTGCCAGCAGCCATGGGGACAGGGCGCAAGAGACCCAGTACTTC.

V usage is TRBV28 and J usage is TRBJ2-7; D gene uncertain. CDR1 and CDR2 from the germline V gene are MDHEN and SYDVKM. CDR3 length equals 11 residues. Between the trimmed V and J ends, which lost 3 bases and 4 bases, there was a span of 4 bases. The CDR3 DNA sequence: TGTGCCAGCAGTTTGATATACGAGCAGTACTTC. It is translated as CASSLIYEQYF. Variable domain in full (rest from reference TRBV28 and TRBJ2-7): DVKVTQSSRYLVKRTGEKVFLECVQDMDHENMFWYRQDPGLGLRLIYFSYDVKMKEKGDIPEGYSVSREKKERFSLILESASTNQTSMYLCASSLIYEQYFGPGTRLTVT.

The J gene is TRBJ1-4, the V gene TRBV14; a possible D gene is TRBD1 (5 bases). The V gene's germline CDR1 is SGHDN and CDR2 FVKESK. This CDR3 spans 12 amino acids. Trimming left V 0 bases short and J 16 bases short, with 12 bases between. CDR3: CASSQDGHRAFF. The CDR3 DNA follows: TGTGCCAGCAGCCAAGACGGACACCGGGCGTTTTTT.

The chain recombines TRBV25-1 with TRBJ2-7; 8 positions agree with TRBD1. The CDR3 is 14 amino acids. Germline loops: CDR1 MGHDK, CDR2 SYGVNS. The ends lost 3 bases at V and 4 bases at J; junction bases unmatched: 5. The CDR3 nucleotides are TGTGCCAGCAGTGACCCGGGACAGGAGTACGAGCAGTACTTC. Residues: CASSDPGQEYEQYF.

V usage is TRBV6-6 and J usage is TRBJ2-2; 9 positions agree with TRBD1. Trimming removed 5 bases from V and 3 bases from J; junction bases left unmatched: 7. CDR1 MNHNY and CDR2 SVGAGI come from the germline V gene (reference sequence). The CDR3 is 16 residues long. The CDR3 sequence is CASSPPGQGHTGELFF. CDR3 in DNA: TGTGCCAGCAGTCCGCCGGGACAGGGACACACCGGGGAGCTGTTTTTT.

The V gene is TRBV7-8, the J gene TRBJ1-4; D may be TRBD1 (6 bases). This CDR3 contains 16 residues. From germline, CDR1 is SGHVS and CDR2 FQNEAQ. V lost 1 base, J lost 3 bases, and 12 bases lay in between. CDR3: CASSLGRGGSNEKLFF. In nucleotides, the CDR3 is TGTGCCAGCAGCTTAGGGAGAGGGGGTTCTAATGAAAAACTGTTTTTT.

The chain has TRBV7-9 and TRBJ1-2; no reliable D call. Trimming took off 7 bases at V and 4 bases at J, with 13 bases between the two ends. This CDR3 is 13 amino acids long. Germline loops: CDR1 SEHNR, CDR2 FQNEAQ (reference sequence). CDR3 sequence: CASTPQGRYGYTF. Written as DNA, the CDR3 is TGTGCCAGCACCCCTCAAGGCCGCTATGGCTACACCTTC.

V and J are TRBV5-1 and TRBJ2-2; 7 bases line up with TRBD2. The CDR3 length is 15 residues. J was trimmed by 5 bases and V by 3 bases; bases with no gene match: 7. Germline V gene lookup returns CDR1 SGHRS and CDR2 YFSETQ. The CDR3 protein is CASSWEGEITGELFF. In nucleotides, the CDR3 is TGCGCCAGCAGCTGGGAGGGCGAGATTACCGGGGAGCTGTTTTTT.

This chain connects TRBV4-1 to TRBJ1-1, with D unclear. The CDR3 covers 15 residues. The germline V gene has CDR1 MGHRA and CDR2 YSYEKL. Trimming took 5 bases from V and 4 from J, leaving 17 bases between them. DNA of the CDR3: TGCGCCAGCAGCTACCTGGCGCGGGGTTTCACTGAAGCTTTCTTT. This translates into CASSYLARGFTEAFF.

The chain carries TRBV19 and TRBJ2-4; tentatively, D is TRBD1 (6 bases). The CDR3 is made up of 13 amino acids. Per the germline V gene, CDR1 is LNHDA and CDR2 is SQIVND (reference sequence). V dropped 10 bases and J dropped 1 base, with 11 bases sitting between them. The CDR3 nucleotides read TGTGCCACTCCGGACAGCGCCAAAAACATTCAGTACTTC. It yields the protein CATPDSAKNIQYF.

The chain combines TRBV7-2 with TRBJ2-1; 11 bases map to TRBD2. Germline V gene sequence: CDR1 SGHTA, CDR2 FQGNSA. The CDR3 extends over 16 amino acids. The V segment lost 6 bases and the J segment 8 bases; nucleotides outside the gene matches: 12. The CDR3 nucleotides are TGTGCCAGCAGGGTAGATAGCGGGGGGGCCTCCGATGAGCAGTTCTTC. Protein: CASRVDSGGASDEQFF.

The chain links TRBV6-1 to TRBJ2-3, with D unresolved. The CDR3 is made up of 16 amino acids. Trimming removed 4 bases at V and 0 bases at J, with 14 bases between. Germline assignment: CDR1 MNHNS and CDR2 SASEGT. The CDR3 DNA is TGTGCCAGCAGTGTGAATAGTCTTCCTAGCACAGATACGCAGTATTTT. Translated, it gives CASSVNSLPSTDTQYF.

The chain employs TRBV27 and TRBJ2-7; 8 bases are a match to TRBD2. The germline gives CDR1 MNHEY, CDR2 SMNVEV (reference sequence). The CDR3 is 14 amino acids. Germline trimming cut 5 bases from V and 2 bases from J; bases unmatched to any gene: 5. CDR3: CASSRGLDPYEQYF. As DNA, the CDR3 is TGTGCCAGCAGTCGGGGACTAGACCCCTACGAGCAGTACTTC.

CDR3 nucleotides: TGTGCCAGCAGTTACGAAGGTAAATTGGCTGAAGCTTTCTTT. This gives the protein CASSYEGKLAEAFF. The rearrangement joins TRBV6-5 to TRBJ1-1; D gene ambiguous. V lost 2 bases to trimming and J lost 6 bases, with 13 bases between them. CDR3 length: 14 residues. Germline V gene sequence: CDR1 MNHEY, CDR2 SVGAGI.

The chain has TRBV7-6 and TRBJ1-5; D gene uncertain. CDR3 length: 15 amino acids. V lost 0 bases and J lost 4, with 10 bases in between. Germline V gene sequence: CDR1 SGHVS, CDR2 FNYEAQ. The CDR3 DNA follows: TGTGCCAGCAGCTTAGCGGCAGGAATTAATCAGCCCCAGCATTTT. It codes for CASSLAAGINQPQHF. The whole variable domain, filled in from reference TRBV7-6 and TRBJ1-5, reads GAGVSQSPRYKVTKRGQDVALRCDPISGHVSLYWYRQALGQGPEFLTYFNYEAQQDKSGLPNDRFSAERPEGSISTLTIQRTEQRDSAMYRCASSLAAGINQPQHFGDGTRLSIL.